This T cell receptor (beta chain) came from a study of T-cell reconstitution after alpha-beta-depleted transplantation in children. Study observations and caveats: Expanded clones from the graft, numbering several hundred, reportedly supplied alpha-beta T cells about two months after transplant. After transplant, high TCRbeta diversity at day 60 in some patients arose from surviving recipient T cells and thymic progenitors.

Preparation of the TCRbeta library involved a method that used unique molecular identifiers. TCRdb re-analysed the PCR reads in MiXCR, keeping a single row per CDR3 protein. The sample records 55,000 to 85,000 distinct CDR3 sequences, about 11% being singletons. The V end was cut by 5 bases, the J end by 3 bases, with 14 bases between. The germline CDR1 and CDR2 sequences are SGHTA and FQGNSA. This CDR3 region has 15 residues. This clonotype was observed at least ten times. No antigen is known for it. The sequence derives from a boy aged 5-17 years with acute myeloid leukemia, due to receive a stem cell transplant. Source: PBMCs, taken before TCRalphabeta/CD19-depleted stem cell transplant. The chain combines TRBV7-2 with TRBJ2-1; D is ambiguous. CDR3 region: CASSPGLGVYNEQFF. The CDR3 DNA reads TGTGCCAGCAGCCCAGGTCTTGGGGTCTACAATGAGCAGTTCTTC.